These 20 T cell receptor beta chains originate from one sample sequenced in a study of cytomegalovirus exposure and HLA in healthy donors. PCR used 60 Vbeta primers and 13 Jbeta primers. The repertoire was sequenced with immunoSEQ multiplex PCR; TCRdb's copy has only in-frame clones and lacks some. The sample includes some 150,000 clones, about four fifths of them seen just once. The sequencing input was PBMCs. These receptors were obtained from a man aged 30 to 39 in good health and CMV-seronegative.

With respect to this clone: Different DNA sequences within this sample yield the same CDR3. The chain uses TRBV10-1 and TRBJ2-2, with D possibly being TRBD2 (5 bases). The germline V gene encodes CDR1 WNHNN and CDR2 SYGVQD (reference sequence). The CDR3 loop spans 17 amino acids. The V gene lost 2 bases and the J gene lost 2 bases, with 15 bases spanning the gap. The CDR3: CASSEGGHTFNTGELFF. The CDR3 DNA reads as TGCGCCAGCAGTGAGGGAGGTCACACCTTTAACACCGGGGAGCTGTTTTTT.

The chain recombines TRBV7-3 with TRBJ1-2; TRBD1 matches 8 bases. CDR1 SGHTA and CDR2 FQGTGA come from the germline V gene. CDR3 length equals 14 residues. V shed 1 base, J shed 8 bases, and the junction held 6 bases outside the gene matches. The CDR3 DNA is TGTGCCAGCAGCTTAAGTGGACAGGGCTCGGGCTACACCTTC. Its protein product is CASSLSGQGSGYTF. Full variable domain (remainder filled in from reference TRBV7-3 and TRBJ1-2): GAGVSQTPSNKVTEKGKYVELRCDPISGHTALYWYRQSLGQGPEFLIYFQGTGAADDSGLPNDRFFAVRPEGSVSTLKIQRTERGDSAVYLCASSLSGQGSGYTFGSGTRLTVV.

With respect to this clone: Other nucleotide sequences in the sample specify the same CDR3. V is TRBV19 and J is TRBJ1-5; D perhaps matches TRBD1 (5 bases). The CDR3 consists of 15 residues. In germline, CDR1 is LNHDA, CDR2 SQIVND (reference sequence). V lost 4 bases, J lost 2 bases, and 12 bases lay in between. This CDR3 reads CASSSSQGRNQPQHF. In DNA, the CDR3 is TGTGCCAGTAGTAGCAGTCAGGGTCGCAATCAGCCCCAGCATTTT.

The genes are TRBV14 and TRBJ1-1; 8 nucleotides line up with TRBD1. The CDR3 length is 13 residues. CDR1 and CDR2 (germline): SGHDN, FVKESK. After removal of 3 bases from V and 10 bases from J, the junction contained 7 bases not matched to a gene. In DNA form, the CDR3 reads TGTGCCAGCAGCCAGTCCAGGGGGCTACTAGCTTTCTTT. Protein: CASSQSRGLLAFF. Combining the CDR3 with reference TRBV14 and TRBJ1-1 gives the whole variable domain EAGVTQFPSHSVIEKGQTVTLRCDPISGHDNLYWYRRVMGKEIKFLLHFVKESKQDESGMPNNRFLAERTGGTYSTLKVQPAELEDSGVYFCASSQSRGLLAFFGQGTRLTVV.

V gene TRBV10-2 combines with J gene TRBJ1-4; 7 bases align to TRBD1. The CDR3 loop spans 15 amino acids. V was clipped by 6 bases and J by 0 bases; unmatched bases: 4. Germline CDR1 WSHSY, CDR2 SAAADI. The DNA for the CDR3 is TGCGCCAGCAGGGACAGGTTTCCAACTAATGAAAAACTGTTTTTT. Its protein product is CASRDRFPTNEKLFF.

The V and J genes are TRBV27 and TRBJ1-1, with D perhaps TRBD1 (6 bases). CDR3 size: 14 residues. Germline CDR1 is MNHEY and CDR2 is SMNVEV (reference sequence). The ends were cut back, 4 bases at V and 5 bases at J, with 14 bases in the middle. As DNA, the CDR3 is TGTGCCAGCAGTTGGGGGCTGGGAAAAACTGAAGCTTTCTTT. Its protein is CASSWGLGKTEAFF.

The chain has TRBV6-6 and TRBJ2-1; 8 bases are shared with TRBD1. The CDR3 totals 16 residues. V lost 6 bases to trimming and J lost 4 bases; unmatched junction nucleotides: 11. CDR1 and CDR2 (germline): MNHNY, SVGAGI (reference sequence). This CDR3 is CASRTDRERPYNEQFF. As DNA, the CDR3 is TGTGCCAGCAGGACGGACAGGGAAAGGCCTTACAATGAGCAGTTCTTC.

CDR3 protein: CASSPYLRQGYGYTF. The CDR3 DNA is TGTGCCAGCAGTCCGTATCTCCGTCAGGGGTATGGCTACACCTTC. The J gene is TRBJ1-2, the V gene TRBV28, with D maybe TRBD1 (6 bases). The CDR3 totals 15 residues. Deletions cut 5 bases from V and 5 bases from J, with 18 bases between. Germline V gene lookup returns CDR1 MDHEN and CDR2 SYDVKM.

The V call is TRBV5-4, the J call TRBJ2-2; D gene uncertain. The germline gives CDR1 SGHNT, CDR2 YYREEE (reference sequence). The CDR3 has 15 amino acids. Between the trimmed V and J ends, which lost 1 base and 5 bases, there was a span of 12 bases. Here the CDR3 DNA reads TGTGCCAGCAGCTTGCGCGGATTACGTACCGGGGAGCTGTTTTTT. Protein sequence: CASSLRGLRTGELFF.

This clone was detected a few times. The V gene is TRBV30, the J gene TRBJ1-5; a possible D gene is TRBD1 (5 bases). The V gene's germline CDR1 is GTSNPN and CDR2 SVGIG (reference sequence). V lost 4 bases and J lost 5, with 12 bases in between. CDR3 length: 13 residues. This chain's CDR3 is CAWKGPRDQPQHF. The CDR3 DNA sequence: TGTGCCTGGAAGGGGCCCCGAGATCAGCCCCAGCATTTT. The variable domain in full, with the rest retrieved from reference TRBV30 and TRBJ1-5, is SQTIHQWPATLVQPVGSPLSLECTVEGTSNPNLYWYRQAAGRGLQLLFYSVGIGQISSEVPQNLSASRPQDRQFILSSKKLLLSDSGFYLCAWKGPRDQPQHFGDGTRLSIL.

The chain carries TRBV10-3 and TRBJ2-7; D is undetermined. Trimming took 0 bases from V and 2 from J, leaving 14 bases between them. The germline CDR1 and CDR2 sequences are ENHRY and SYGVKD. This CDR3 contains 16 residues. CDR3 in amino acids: CAISESTHGYTYEQYF. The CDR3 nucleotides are TGTGCCATCAGTGAGTCGACTCACGGTTATACCTACGAGCAGTACTTC.

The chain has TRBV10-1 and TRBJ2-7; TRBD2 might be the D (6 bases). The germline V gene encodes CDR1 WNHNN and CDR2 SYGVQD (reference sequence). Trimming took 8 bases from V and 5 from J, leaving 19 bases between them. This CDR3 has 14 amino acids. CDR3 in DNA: TGCGCCAGCCTACCGGGAGCCGCATCGGACGAGCAGTACTTC. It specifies CASLPGAASDEQYF.

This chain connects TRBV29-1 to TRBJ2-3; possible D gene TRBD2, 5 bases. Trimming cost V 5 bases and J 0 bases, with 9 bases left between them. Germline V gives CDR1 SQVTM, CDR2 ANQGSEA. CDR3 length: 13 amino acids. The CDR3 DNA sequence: TGCAGCGTTCGACGGACTAGCACAGATACGCAGTATTTT. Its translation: CSVRRTSTDTQYF.

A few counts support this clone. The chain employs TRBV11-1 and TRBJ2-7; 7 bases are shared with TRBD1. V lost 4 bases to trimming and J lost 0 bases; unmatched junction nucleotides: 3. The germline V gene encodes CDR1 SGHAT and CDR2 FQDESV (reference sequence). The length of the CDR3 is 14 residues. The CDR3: CASSSRDSSYEQYF. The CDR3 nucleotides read TGTGCCAGCAGCTCCAGGGACAGCTCCTACGAGCAGTACTTC.

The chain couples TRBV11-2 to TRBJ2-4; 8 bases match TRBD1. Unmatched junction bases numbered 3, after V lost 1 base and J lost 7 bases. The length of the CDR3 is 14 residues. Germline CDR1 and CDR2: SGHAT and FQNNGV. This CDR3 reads CASSLAAGGNIQYF. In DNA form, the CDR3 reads TGTGCCAGCAGCTTAGCCGCAGGGGGCAACATTCAGTACTTC.

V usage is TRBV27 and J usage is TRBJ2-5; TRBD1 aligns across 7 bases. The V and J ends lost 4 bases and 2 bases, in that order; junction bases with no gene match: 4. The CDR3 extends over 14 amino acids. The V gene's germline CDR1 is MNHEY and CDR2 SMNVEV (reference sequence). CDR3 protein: CASSSGTEQETQYF. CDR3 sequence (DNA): TGTGCCAGCAGTTCCGGGACAGAGCAAGAGACCCAGTACTTC.

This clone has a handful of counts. DNA for the CDR3: TGCAGCGTTGATAGGGGGACTGAAGCTTTCTTT. Translation gives CSVDRGTEAFF. The chain recombines TRBV29-1 with TRBJ1-1; D is possibly TRBD1 (6 bases). The V gene lost 3 bases and the J gene lost 5 bases, with 7 bases spanning the gap. Looked up from germline, CDR1 is SQVTM and CDR2 is ANQGSEA. This CDR3 is 11 amino acids long. The variable domain in full, with the rest retrieved from reference TRBV29-1 and TRBJ1-1, is SAVISQKPSRDICQRGTSLTIQCQVDSQVTMMFWYRQQPGQSLTLIATANQGSEATYESGFVIDKFPISRPNLTFSTLTVSNMSPEDSSIYLCSVDRGTEAFFGQGTRLTVV.

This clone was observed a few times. The DNA of the CDR3 is TGTGCCAGCAGCGTAGTGGGACAGGGTATCACAGATACGCAGTATTTT. Residues: CASSVVGQGITDTQYF. The chain employs TRBV9 and TRBJ2-3, with 9 bases aligning to TRBD1. The CDR3 is made up of 16 amino acids. Germline V gene lookup returns CDR1 SGDLS and CDR2 YYNGEE. Trimming at V came to 0 bases and at J to 2 bases, leaving 4 bases not matched to a gene. Looking up the rest from reference TRBV9 and TRBJ2-3 gives the full variable domain: DSGVTQTPKHLITATGQRVTLRCSPRSGDLSVYWYQQSLDQGLQFLIQYYNGEERAKGNILERFSAQQFPDLHSELNLSSLELGDSALYFCASSVVGQGITDTQYFGPGTRLTVL.

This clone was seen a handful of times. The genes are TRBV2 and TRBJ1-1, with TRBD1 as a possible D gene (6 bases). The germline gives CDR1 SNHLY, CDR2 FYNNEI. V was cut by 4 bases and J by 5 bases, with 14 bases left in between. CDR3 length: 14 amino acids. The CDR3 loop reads CASSARRGGTEAFF. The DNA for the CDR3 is TGTGCCAGCAGTGCCCGGAGGGGGGGGACTGAAGCTTTCTTT.

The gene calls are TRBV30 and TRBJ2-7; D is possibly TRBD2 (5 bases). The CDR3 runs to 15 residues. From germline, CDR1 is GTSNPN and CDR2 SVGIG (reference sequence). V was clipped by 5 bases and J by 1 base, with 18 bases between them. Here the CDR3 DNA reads TGTGCCTGGCGCTCTCTGAGGGAGCCATCCTACGAGCAGTACTTC. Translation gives CAWRSLREPSYEQYF. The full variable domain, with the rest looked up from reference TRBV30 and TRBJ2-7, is SQTIHQWPATLVQPVGSPLSLECTVEGTSNPNLYWYRQAAGRGLQLLFYSVGIGQISSEVPQNLSASRPQDRQFILSSKKLLLSDSGFYLCAWRSLREPSYEQYFGPGTRLTVT.